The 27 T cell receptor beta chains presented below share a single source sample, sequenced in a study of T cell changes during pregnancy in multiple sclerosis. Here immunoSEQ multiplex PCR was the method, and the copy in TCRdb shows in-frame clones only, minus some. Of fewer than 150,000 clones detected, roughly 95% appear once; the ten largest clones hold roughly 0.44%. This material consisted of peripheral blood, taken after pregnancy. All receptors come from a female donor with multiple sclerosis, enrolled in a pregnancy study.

CDR3 DNA: TGTGCCAGCAGCTTAGTTGCGGGAGTAGGGACCTACGAGCAGTACTTC. It encodes CASSLVAGVGTYEQYF. The chain carries TRBV7-9 and TRBJ2-7, with 7 bases matching TRBD2. Germline CDR1 and CDR2: SEHNR and FQNEAQ (reference sequence). Trimming took 1 base from V and 2 from J; bases not matched to a gene: 8. The CDR3 covers 16 residues.

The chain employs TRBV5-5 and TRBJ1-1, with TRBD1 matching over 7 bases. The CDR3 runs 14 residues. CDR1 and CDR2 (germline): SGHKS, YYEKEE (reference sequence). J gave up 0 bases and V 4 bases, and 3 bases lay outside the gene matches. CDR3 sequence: CASSLTGVNTEAFF. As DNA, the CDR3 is TGTGCCAGCAGCCTTACAGGGGTGAACACTGAAGCTTTCTTT.

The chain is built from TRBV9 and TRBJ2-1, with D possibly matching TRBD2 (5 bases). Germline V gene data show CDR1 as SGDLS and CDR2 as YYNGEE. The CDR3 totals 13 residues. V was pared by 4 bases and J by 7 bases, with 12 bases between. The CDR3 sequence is CASSFLPGNEQFF. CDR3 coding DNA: TGTGCCAGCAGCTTCCTACCGGGGAATGAGCAGTTCTTC. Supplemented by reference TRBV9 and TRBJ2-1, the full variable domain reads DSGVTQTPKHLITATGQRVTLRCSPRSGDLSVYWYQQSLDQGLQFLIQYYNGEERAKGNILERFSAQQFPDLHSELNLSSLELGDSALYFCASSFLPGNEQFFGPGTRLTVL.

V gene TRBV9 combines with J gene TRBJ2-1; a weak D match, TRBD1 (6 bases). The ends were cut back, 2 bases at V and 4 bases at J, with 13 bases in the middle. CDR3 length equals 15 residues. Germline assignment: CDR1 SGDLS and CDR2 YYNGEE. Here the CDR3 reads CASSVSGQPYNEQFF. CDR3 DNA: TGTGCCAGCAGCGTTTCAGGACAGCCATACAATGAGCAGTTCTTC.

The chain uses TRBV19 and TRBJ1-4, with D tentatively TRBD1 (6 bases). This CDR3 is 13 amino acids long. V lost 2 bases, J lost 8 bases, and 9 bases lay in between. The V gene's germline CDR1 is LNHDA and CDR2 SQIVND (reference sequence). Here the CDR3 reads CASSITQGEKLFF. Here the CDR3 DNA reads TGTGCCAGTAGTATAACTCAGGGGGAAAAACTGTTTTTT.

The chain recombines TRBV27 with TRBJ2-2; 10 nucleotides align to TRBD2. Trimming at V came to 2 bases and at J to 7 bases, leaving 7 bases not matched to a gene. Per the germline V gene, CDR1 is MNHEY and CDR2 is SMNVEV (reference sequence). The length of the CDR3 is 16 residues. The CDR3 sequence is CASSLLSGRAGGELFF. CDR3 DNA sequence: TGTGCCAGCAGTTTACTAAGCGGGAGGGCCGGCGGGGAGCTGTTTTTT.

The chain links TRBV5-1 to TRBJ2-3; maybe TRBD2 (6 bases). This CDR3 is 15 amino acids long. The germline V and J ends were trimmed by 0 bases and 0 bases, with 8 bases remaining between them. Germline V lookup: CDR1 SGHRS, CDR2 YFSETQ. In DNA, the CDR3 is TGCGCCAGCAGCTTGGATGGGGGGAGCACAGATACGCAGTATTTT. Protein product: CASSLDGGSTDTQYF.

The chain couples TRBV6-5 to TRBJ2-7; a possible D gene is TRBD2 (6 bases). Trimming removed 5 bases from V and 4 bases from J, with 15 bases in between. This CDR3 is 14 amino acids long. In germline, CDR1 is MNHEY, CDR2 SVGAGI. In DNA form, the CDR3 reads TGTGCCAGCAGTCAAGGGGAGGACGGGTACGAGCAGTACTTC. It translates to CASSQGEDGYEQYF.

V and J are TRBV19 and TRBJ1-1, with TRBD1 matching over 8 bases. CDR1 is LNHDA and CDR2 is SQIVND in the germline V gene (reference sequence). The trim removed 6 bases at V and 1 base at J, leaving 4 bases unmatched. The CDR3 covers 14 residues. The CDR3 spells CASSLGQANTEAFF. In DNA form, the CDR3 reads TGTGCCAGTAGCCTGGGACAGGCGAACACTGAAGCTTTCTTT.

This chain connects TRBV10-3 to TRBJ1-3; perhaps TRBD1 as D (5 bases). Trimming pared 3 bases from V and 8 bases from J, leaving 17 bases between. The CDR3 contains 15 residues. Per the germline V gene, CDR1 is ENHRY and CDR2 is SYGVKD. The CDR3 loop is CAISDPGAPGDTIYF. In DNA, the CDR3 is TGTGCCATCAGTGACCCCGGGGCCCCGGGGGACACCATATATTTT.

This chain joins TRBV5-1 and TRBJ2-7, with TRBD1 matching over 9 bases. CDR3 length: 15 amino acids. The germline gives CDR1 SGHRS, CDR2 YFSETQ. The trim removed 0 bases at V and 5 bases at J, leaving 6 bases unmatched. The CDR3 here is CASSLGDRERDEQYF. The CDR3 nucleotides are TGCGCCAGCAGCTTGGGGGACAGGGAACGAGACGAGCAGTACTTC.

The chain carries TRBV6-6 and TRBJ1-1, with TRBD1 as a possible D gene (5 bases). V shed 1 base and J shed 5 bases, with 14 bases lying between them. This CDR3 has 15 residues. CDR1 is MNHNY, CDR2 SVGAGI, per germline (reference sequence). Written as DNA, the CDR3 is TGTGCCAGCAGTTACTTGGGCAGGGTGGAAACTGAAGCTTTCTTT. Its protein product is CASSYLGRVETEAFF.

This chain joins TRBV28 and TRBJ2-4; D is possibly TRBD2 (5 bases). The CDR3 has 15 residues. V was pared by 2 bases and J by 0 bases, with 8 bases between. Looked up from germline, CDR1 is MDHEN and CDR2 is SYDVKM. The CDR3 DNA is TGTGCCAGCAGTTTAGATGCGGGAGCCAAAAACATTCAGTACTTC. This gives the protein CASSLDAGAKNIQYF.

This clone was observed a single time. The CDR3 DNA is TGTGCCAGCAGGCCACAGCTGAGCTCCTACAATGAGCAGTTCTTC. This sequence encodes CASRPQLSSYNEQFF. The rearrangement links TRBV6-6 to TRBJ2-1; no clear D. Germline V gene lookup returns CDR1 MNHNY and CDR2 SVGAGI (reference sequence). The CDR3 length is 15 residues. V lost 6 bases and J lost 0, with 12 bases in between.

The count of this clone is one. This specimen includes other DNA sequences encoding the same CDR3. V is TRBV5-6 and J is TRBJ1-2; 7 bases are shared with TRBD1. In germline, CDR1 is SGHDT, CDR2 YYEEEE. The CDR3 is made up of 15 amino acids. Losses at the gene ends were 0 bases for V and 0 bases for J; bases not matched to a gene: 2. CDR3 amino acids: CASSLGQGANYGYTF. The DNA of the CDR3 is TGTGCCAGCAGCTTGGGACAGGGAGCTAACTATGGCTACACCTTC.

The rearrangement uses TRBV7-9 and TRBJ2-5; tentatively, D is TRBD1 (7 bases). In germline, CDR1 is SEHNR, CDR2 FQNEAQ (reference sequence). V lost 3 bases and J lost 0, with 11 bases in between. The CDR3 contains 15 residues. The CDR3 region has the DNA TGTGCCAGCAGCTTGTCAGGGGGGTACCAAGAGACCCAGTACTTC. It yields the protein CASSLSGGYQETQYF.

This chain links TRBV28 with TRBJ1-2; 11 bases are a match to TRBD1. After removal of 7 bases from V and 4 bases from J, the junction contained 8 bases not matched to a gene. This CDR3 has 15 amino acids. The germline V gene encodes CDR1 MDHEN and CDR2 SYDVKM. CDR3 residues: CASTKRTGGGYGYTF. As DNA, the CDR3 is TGTGCCAGCACCAAGCGGACAGGGGGCGGCTATGGCTACACCTTC.

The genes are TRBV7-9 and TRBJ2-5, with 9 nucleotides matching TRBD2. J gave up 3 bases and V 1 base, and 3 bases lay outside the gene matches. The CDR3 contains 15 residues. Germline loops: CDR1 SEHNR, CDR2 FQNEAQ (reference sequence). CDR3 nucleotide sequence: TGTGCCAGCAGCTTAGTCCCTAGCGGGAAAGAGACCCAGTACTTC. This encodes CASSLVPSGKETQYF.

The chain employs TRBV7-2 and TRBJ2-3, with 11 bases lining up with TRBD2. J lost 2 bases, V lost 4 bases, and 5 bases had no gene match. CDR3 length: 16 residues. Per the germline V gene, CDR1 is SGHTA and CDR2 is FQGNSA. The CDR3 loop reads CASSWGTSGNTDTQYF. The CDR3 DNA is TGTGCCAGCAGCTGGGGGACTAGCGGTAACACAGATACGCAGTATTTT.

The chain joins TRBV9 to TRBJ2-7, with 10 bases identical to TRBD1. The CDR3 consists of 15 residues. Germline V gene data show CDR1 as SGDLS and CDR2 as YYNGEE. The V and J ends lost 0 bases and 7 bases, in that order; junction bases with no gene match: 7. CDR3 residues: CASSVGGTGEEEQYF. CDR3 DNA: TGTGCCAGCAGCGTAGGTGGGACAGGGGAGGAGGAGCAGTACTTC.

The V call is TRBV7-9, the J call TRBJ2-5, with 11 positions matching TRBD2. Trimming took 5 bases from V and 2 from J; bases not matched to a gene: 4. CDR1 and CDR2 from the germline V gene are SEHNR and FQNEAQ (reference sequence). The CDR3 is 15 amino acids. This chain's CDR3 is CASSLGLAEQETQYF. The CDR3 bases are TGTGCCAGCAGCCTGGGACTAGCGGAGCAAGAGACCCAGTACTTC.

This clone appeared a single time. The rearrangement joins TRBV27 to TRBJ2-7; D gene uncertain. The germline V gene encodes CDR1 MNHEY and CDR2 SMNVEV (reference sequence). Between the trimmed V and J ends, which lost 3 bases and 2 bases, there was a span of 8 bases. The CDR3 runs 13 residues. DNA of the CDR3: TGTGCCAGCAGTTTCAGGCTCCCCTACGAGCAGTACTTC. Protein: CASSFRLPYEQYF.

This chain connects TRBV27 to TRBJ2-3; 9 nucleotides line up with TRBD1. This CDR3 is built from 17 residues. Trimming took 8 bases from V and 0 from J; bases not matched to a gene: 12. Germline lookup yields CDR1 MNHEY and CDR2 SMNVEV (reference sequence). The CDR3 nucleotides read TGTGCCAGCTCCCCCTTCGGGACAGGGCTTAGCACAGATACGCAGTATTTT. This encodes CASSPFGTGLSTDTQYF.

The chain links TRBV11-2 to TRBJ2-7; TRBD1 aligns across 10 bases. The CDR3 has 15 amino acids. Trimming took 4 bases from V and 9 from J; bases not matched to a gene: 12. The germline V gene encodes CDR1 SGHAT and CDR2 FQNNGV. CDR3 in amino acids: CASSYRGQGVLGQYF. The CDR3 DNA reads TGTGCCAGCAGCTACCGCGGACAGGGGGTGTTGGGGCAGTACTTC.

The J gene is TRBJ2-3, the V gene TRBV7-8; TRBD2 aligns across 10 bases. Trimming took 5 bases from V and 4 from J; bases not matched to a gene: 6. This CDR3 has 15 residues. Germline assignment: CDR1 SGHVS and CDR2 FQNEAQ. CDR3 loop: CASSLTSGDSDTQYF. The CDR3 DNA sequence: TGTGCCAGCAGCCTAACTAGCGGGGACTCAGATACGCAGTATTTT.

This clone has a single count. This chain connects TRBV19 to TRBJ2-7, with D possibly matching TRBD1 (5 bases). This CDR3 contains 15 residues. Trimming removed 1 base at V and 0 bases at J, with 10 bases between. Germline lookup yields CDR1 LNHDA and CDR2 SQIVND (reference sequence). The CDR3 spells CASSIGRGPSYEQYF. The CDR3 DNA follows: TGTGCCAGTAGTATAGGAAGGGGCCCCTCCTACGAGCAGTACTTC.

As DNA, the CDR3 is TGTGCCAGCAGTTTATGCCGGGACTATCCTTCCTACGAGCAGTACTTC. This gives the protein CASSLCRDYPSYEQYF. This chain uses TRBV28 with TRBJ2-7; 7 bases fit TRBD2. This CDR3 comprises 16 residues. Germline lookup yields CDR1 MDHEN and CDR2 SYDVKM. The J segment lost 1 base and the V segment lost 0 bases, leaving 6 bases of the junction unmatched.